This T cell receptor beta chain derives from a study of OX40 agonist ivuxolimab in advanced cancers. Findings and caveats of the study: Clonal expansion was seen in CD4+ and CD8+ blood T cells by week 6 at 0.1 to 3.0 mg/kg.

Germline CDR1 is SGHTA and CDR2 is FQGNSA. The CDR3 covers 15 residues. Between the trimmed V and J ends, which lost 5 bases and 8 bases, there was a span of 18 bases. Generated by immunoSEQ multiplex PCR, the TCRdb table keeps only in-frame clones and is missing some. The table records some 50,000 clones, about 75% of them present only once. To note about this clone: The antigen is unknown.

It was autoimmune disease history or systemic immunosuppression that excluded patients. This receptor was taken from an adult with an advanced solid tumor such as melanoma, head and neck, liver or kidney cancer. Sequences were derived from CD4+ or CD8+ T cells sorted from blood, sampled in a trial of the OX40 agonist ivuxolimab. The chain joins TRBV7-2 to TRBJ1-4; weak D call: TRBD1 (5 bases). The DNA of the CDR3 is TGTGCCAGCAGCCAGACCCGGGGGGATAACGAAAAACTGTTTTTT. Protein product: CASSQTRGDNEKLFF.